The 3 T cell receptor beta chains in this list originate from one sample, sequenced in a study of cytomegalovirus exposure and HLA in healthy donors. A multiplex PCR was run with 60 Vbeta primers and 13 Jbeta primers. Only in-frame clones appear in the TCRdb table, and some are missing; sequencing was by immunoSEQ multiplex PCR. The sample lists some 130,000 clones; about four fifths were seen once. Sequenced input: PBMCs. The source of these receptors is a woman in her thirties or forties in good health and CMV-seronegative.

Here the CDR3 DNA reads TGCGCCAGCAGCTTGGGAGCGGGTGTACGCCTCCGGGCCATGCACTATGGCTACACCTTC. The encoded protein is CASSLGAGVRLRAMHYGYTF. The genes are TRBV5-1 and TRBJ1-2, with unresolved D. The CDR3 has 20 residues. Trimming pared 0 bases from V and 3 bases from J, leaving 27 bases between. Germline lookup yields CDR1 SGHRS and CDR2 YFSETQ.

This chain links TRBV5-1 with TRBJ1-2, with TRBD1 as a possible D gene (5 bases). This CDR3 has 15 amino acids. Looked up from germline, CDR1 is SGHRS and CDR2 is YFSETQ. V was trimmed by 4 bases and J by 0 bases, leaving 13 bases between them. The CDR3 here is CASSHAQGSNYGYTF. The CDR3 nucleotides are TGCGCCAGCAGCCACGCTCAGGGATCTAACTATGGCTACACCTTC.

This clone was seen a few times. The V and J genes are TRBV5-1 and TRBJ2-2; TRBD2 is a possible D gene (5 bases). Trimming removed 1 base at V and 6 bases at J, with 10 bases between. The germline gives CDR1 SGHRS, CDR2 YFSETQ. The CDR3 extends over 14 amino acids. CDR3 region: CASSLYSGAGELFF. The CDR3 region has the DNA TGCGCCAGCAGCTTGTATTCCGGGGCCGGGGAGCTGTTTTTT.